This entry describes one TCR beta chain. Its cognate antigen is unknown. The data originate from a study of vaccination effects on CD4 cells after COVID-19. Turning to the study itself: Two doses of either BNT162b2 or mRNA-1273 were given to each participant. Notes on the study in general: Early post-infection timepoints were absent, and convalescent patients were few.

Germline values: CDR1 WSHSY, CDR2 SAAADI. The V end lost 7 bases, the J end lost 1 base, and 10 bases lay between the germline ends. The CDR3 sequence is 13 residues long. Clones were read by immunoSEQ multiplex PCR, and TCRdb kept only the in-frame ones, dropping some. The table records 30,000 or so clones, around 70% of them present only once. CD4+ T cell isolation took place after about nine days of culture. Vaccine recipients had no previous SARS-CoV-2 infection; their nucleocapsid antibodies were negative. Half of the medium was exchanged for IL-2 medium on both days 3 and 7. The chain has TRBV10-2 and TRBJ1-2; D is unresolved. This sequence was found in a human donor who received a COVID-19 vaccine. The source material was CD4+ T cells from PBMCs cultured without peptide, sampled before COVID-19 vaccination. The CDR3 coding sequence is TGCGCCAGCACAGGTCTGGGTAACTATGGCTACACCTTC. Its translation: CASTGLGNYGYTF.